This TCR beta chain was retrieved from a study of vaccination effects on CD4 cells after COVID-19. The repertoire was sequenced with immunoSEQ multiplex PCR; TCRdb's copy has only in-frame clones and lacks some. The sample yields tens of thousands of clones, 65% to 85% seen once. V trimming: 4 bases; J trimming: 3 bases; junction bases outside the gene matches: 6. CDR3 length: 17 residues. From germline, CDR1 is MDHEN and CDR2 SYDVKM. On this clone: As yet, its antigen is unknown.

Study-level points and caveats: Common cold coronaviruses were cross-recognized by only 1 of 255 vaccine-induced clones in healthy vaccinees.

With the ViraFEST assay, the study expanded antigen-specific CD4+ T cells using viral peptide pools, then sequenced them. Researchers isolated CD4+ T cells once approximately eleven days of culture had elapsed. Previously uninfected by SARS-CoV-2, the vaccine recipients also showed negative nucleocapsid antibodies. Half the medium was swapped for IL-2 medium on days 3 and 7. Sequencing used CD4+ T cells from PBMCs cultured with HCoV-OC43 spike peptides, obtained before COVID-19 vaccination. Documented subset: HCoV-OC43 spike overlapping peptide pool stimulation. The source is a human donor who received a COVID-19 vaccine. This chain connects TRBV28 to TRBJ2-3; 14 bases map to TRBD2. The CDR3 spells CASSSGLAGAPTDTQYF. In DNA form, the CDR3 reads TGTGCCAGCAGTTCGGGACTAGCGGGGGCGCCGACAGATACGCAGTATTTT.